This T cell receptor (beta chain) stems from a study of T cells in Graves' hyperthyroidism and ophthalmopathy (dated by TCRdb to about 2019). General notes on the study: Peripheral blood samples were taken at the time of initial diagnosis, prior to any treatment. To identify distinguishing TCR V-J signatures, a discovery cohort of some 99 patients was used, comprising 40 to 45 with Graves' ophthalmopathy and around 57 with stable Graves' hyperthyroidism. Prospective prediction of ophthalmopathy was tested in an independent validation cohort of fewer than 20 hyperthyroidism patients and 15 to 17 patients who later progressed to ophthalmopathy. The roughly 100 discovery patients were randomly divided into training and test sets at a 7:3 ratio. Thyroid tissue and blood T-cell repertoires from roughly 6 Graves' hyperthyroidism patients were also compared in the study. After sampling, hyperthyroidism patients received methimazole starting at 30 mg daily, and ophthalmopathy patients received high-dose intravenous methylprednisolone. According to the paper, TCR Vbeta CDR3 sequencing was carried out on some 140 peripheral blood samples, which came from fewer than 50 ophthalmopathy, around 75 hyperthyroidism and roughly 17 progressor patients. The paper's findings and limits, for the study overall: Most expanded thyroid clonotypes (frequency above 0.001) were also detected in blood, a finding suggesting that blood repertoires may reflect thyroid immune responses. No statistical method was used to set the sample size in advance, and investigators knew the group allocation. In validation, the model predicted progression to ophthalmopathy with around 71% sensitivity and around 72% specificity, a median of approximately 6.5 months before onset. Ophthalmopathy was separated from stable hyperthyroidism by a 13 V-J signature model, with 85% to 90% sensitivity and approximately 81% specificity obtained in cross-validation and 80%/75% obtained in testing.

Many counts were recorded for this clonotype. Its cognate antigen has yet to be identified. Base quality data are lacking; no much larger clone is found one base away. Stable Graves' hyperthyroidism was defined as the absence of progression to ophthalmopathy over 18 months of follow-up. The hyperthyroidism patients were between 18 and 65 years old and newly diagnosed, with a disease duration of less than 2 months. The study excluded patients with uncontrolled infections, other autoimmune diseases, pregnancy or lactation. Diagnoses relied on clinical symptoms, serum thyroxine and TRAb, thyroid ultrasound and orbital computed tomography. PBMCs were isolated from about 9.2 ml of fresh peripheral blood by Ficoll-Paque density gradient centrifugation. Trizol reagent was used to extract total RNA, and RNA quality was then checked on an Agilent 2100 Bioanalyzer. Per the germline V gene (reference sequence), LNHDA is the CDR1 and SQIVND is the CDR2. At the junction V is shortened by 5 bases and J by 5 bases; bases outside the gene matches: 7. Reading from cysteine to phenylalanine, the CDR3 counts 15 amino acids. Of all the DNA, just the CDR3 is kept, 45 bases in frame from base 1.

The TCR beta CDR3 regions were amplified from RNA transcripts. For the first round of RT-PCR on the TCR CDR3, the HTBI primer set was used together with the Qiagen OneStep RT-PCR kit. The libraries were constructed in a second round of multiplex PCR and then size-selected and purified. Libraries were sequenced paired-end with 100 bp reads on an Illumina HiSeq2000. As for how the authors treated the data: SOAPnuke was used to process the raw data, throwing out any read that contained adapters or uncalled bases, had a mean Phred below 15, or lacked an exact constant-primer or identifier match. COPE v1.2.5 was used to merge high-quality paired reads, and clonotypes were defined as unique nucleotide sequences. MiTCR v1.1 was used to align clonotypes to the IMGT TRBV, TRBD and TRBJ reference segments. Only V-J combinations with frequency above 0.0001, covering 99% to 99.2% of repertoires, were analysed. The TCS score was defined as F50 (clonal expansion) divided by E x V (chaos), with BLOSUM62-based TCRdist calculated between CDR3 peptides within each V-J. Welch's t-statistics and random forest reduced fewer than 600 V-J features to 13, which were used in a naive Bayes classifier (R e1071). TCRdb took the public reads, trimmed them with fastp at Q25, ran MiXCR for clone calling and kept in-frame beta chains. Every CDR3 protein is listed once, alongside the most common genes and DNA of its rows. These V and J calls rely on TCRdb rather than the paper's analysis. This sample has a few hundred thousand distinct CDR3 sequences in its table, and approximately 15% of those were observed once. The ten largest clones take up 17% of the sample.

This TCR came from a woman aged 18-30 years with Graves' hyperthyroidism. The V gene is TRBV19 and the J gene is TRBJ2-3, with TRBD1 identical over 10 junction bases. Input material: blood. At the DNA level, the sequence is TGTGCCAGTAGTCGGGGGACAGGGGCTGGAGATACGCAGTATTTT. It is translated as CASSRGTGAGDTQYF.